This TCR beta chain was retrieved from a study of blood T cell repertoires in COVID-19. The overall study: Both acute and convalescent COVID-19 samples were obtained from the United States, Italy and Spain. T cells, B-cell-depleted T cells, or PBMCs provided the cDNA or gDNA that served as material.

Under the authors' procedure: Researchers report that nucleated cell counts were estimated from reference gene primer amplification. Clones were sequenced by immunoSEQ multiplex PCR, and TCRdb holds only the in-frame ones, with some missing. V, J and clone size reflect that table, while D and trimming were determined from the DNA. The sample holds 300,000 to 350,000 clones, approximately 86% seen once. CDR1 is SGHVS, CDR2 FQNEAQ, per germline. Trimming took off 4 bases at V and 3 bases at J, with 25 bases between the two ends. CDR3 length: 19 amino acids. Sequences were obtained from peripheral blood. The origin of this receptor is a man aged 18 to 30 with active or convalescent COVID-19. The chain combines TRBV7-8 with TRBJ1-5, with D possibly being TRBD1 (6 bases). This CDR3 reads CASSSIFWAAQGPNQPQHF. For the CDR3, the DNA is TGTGCCAGCAGCTCGATATTTTGGGCAGCACAGGGCCCCAATCAGCCCCAGCATTTT.